The T cell receptor (beta chain) under discussion was sequenced for a study of blood T cell repertoires in COVID-19. TCRdb's copy holds only in-frame clones and misses some; the assay was immunoSEQ multiplex PCR. The profile shows roughly 54,000 clones, about nine tenths of them singletons. V lost 0 bases, J lost 4 bases, and 8 bases stayed unmatched. The CDR3 is made up of 16 amino acids. Germline V gene lookup returns CDR1 MNHEY and CDR2 SVGAGI. The TCR sequence derives from a woman in her sixties with active or convalescent COVID-19. The rearrangement joins TRBV6-5 to TRBJ1-2; 7 nucleotides align to TRBD1. The specimen was peripheral blood. This CDR3 is CASSYSTQTGAYGYTF. For the CDR3, the DNA is TGTGCCAGCAGTTACTCCACCCAAACAGGGGCCTATGGCTACACCTTC.